The rows below give T cell receptor beta chains drawn from one sample of a study of response to subunit inactivated influenza vaccine. TCRdb analysed the RT-PCR reads with MiXCR anew, one entry per CDR3 protein. The sample contains around 530,000 distinct CDR3 sequences, 10% to 15% of which appear only once. The material was PBMCs from blood, obtained on the day of vaccination. The origin of the receptors is a man between 45 and 60 years old who received an inactivated influenza vaccine. Both conserved end residues are trimmed from each CDR3.

J gene: TRBJ2-7
V gene: TRBV28
CDR3 protein: ASSFLETYEQY

J gene: TRBJ2-5
V gene: TRBV5-1
CDR3 protein: ASSLGPRETETQY

J gene: TRBJ2-2
V gene: TRBV12-3/TRBV12-4
CDR3 protein: ASSPRTSGSGGELF

J gene: TRBJ2-2
V gene: TRBV7-8
CDR3 protein: ASSLAAGGAFGELF

J gene: TRBJ2-1
V gene: TRBV5-1
CDR3 protein: ASSLLLAGGSSSYNEQF

J gene: TRBJ2-2
V gene: TRBV7-2
CDR3 protein: ASSLIVGPNTGELF

J gene: TRBJ2-2
V gene: TRBV6-2/TRBV6-3
CDR3 protein: ATPRTSGGPNTGELF

J gene: TRBJ2-1
V gene: TRBV5-6
CDR3 protein: ASSINGAGGGVNEQF

J gene: TRBJ2-1
V gene: TRBV24-1
CDR3 protein: ATSDAGLPVGNEQF

J gene: TRBJ2-3
V gene: TRBV12-3/TRBV12-4
CDR3 protein: ASRSLAGGVEDTQY

J gene: TRBJ2-2
V gene: TRBV7-9
CDR3 protein: ASSPSGTGYTGELF

J gene: TRBJ2-6
V gene: TRBV19
CDR3 protein: ASSNRDSLVSGANVLT

J gene: TRBJ2-3
V gene: TRBV5-1
CDR3 protein: ASSLYEGDTQY

J gene: TRBJ2-3
V gene: TRBV5-1
CDR3 protein: ASSLRALSPGGSDTQY

J gene: TRBJ2-3
V gene: TRBV21-1
CDR3 protein: ASSKNPGRGDTQY

J gene: TRBJ2-5
V gene: TRBV5-1
CDR3 protein: ASSSGGGSGETQY

J gene: TRBJ2-3
V gene: TRBV25-1
CDR3 protein: ASSEYRTGETDTQY

J gene: TRBJ2-7
V gene: TRBV20-1
CDR3 protein: SASPLNPTSDEQY

J gene: TRBJ2-1
V gene: TRBV24-1
CDR3 protein: ATRTTTDNEQF

J gene: TRBJ1-1
V gene: TRBV7-2
CDR3 protein: ASSLTQGSSTEAF

J gene: TRBJ1-2
V gene: TRBV12-3/TRBV12-4
CDR3 protein: ASSVALFYGYT

J gene: TRBJ2-5
V gene: TRBV24-1
CDR3 protein: ATSLGQGPQETQY

J gene: TRBJ1-1
V gene: TRBV6-5
CDR3 protein: ASSYLPTGTEAF

J gene: TRBJ2-7
V gene: TRBV2
CDR3 protein: ASSLRTSGAYEQY

J gene: TRBJ2-7
V gene: TRBV20-1
CDR3 protein: SARYTLGEQY